This T cell receptor beta chain was recovered during a study of T cells in tuberculosis. About the research overall: Sequenced TCRs come from CD1B-GMM tetramer-binding T cells. Points from the study as a whole: Active tuberculosis TCR-alpha repertoires lay closer to GMM-specific TCRs than IGRA-negative controls, suggesting clonal expansion.

The CDR3 has 13 amino acids. Germline V gives CDR1 ENHRY, CDR2 SYGVKD. V shed 4 bases and J shed 1 base, with 4 bases lying between them. Stated time point: new active TB diagnosis, blood taken before or within 7 days of starting treatment. Some clones are missing from TCRdb's copy, which holds only in-frame ones; the method was immunoSEQ multiplex PCR. The data hold more than 35,000 clones, with less than 95% observed a single time. About this clone itself: Its antigen is currently unknown.

This rearrangement joins TRBV10-3 to TRBJ2-2, with unresolved D. This clonotype was sampled from an adult with tuberculosis. Specimen: PBMCs, collected at tuberculosis diagnosis. CDR3 coding DNA: TGTGCCATCAGTGGCAGGAACACCGGGGAGCTGTTTTTT. Its protein product is CAISGRNTGELFF.